What follows are 23 T cell receptor beta chains derived from one specimen sequenced in a study of shared clonotypes between healthy human individuals. Measured with immunoSEQ multiplex PCR; TCRdb has only the in-frame clones, and not every one. Here the sample spans around 430,000 clones, 79% being singletons. Sequencing input: PBMCs. All receptors come from a woman aged 40 to 50 in good health. Some clones in this sample may be carry-over from other donors' samples.

The rearrangement links TRBV12-1 to TRBJ2-7. TRBV12-1 represents a pseudogene. CDR3 length: 12 residues. CDR3 DNA sequence: TGTGCCAGCAGCTTGCCGTGCTACGAGCAGTACTTC. This encodes CASSLPCYEQYF.

The chain employs TRBV27 and TRBJ2-5; 14 bases match TRBD2. CDR1 MNHEY and CDR2 SMNVEV come from the germline V gene (reference sequence). This CDR3 has 18 residues. V was pared by 8 bases and J by 5 bases, with 16 bases of the junction left unmatched. CDR3 in amino acids: CASPSRLAGGPGRETQYF. CDR3 nucleotides: TGTGCCAGCCCCTCCCGACTAGCGGGAGGGCCGGGGAGGGAGACCCAGTACTTC.

This chain connects TRBV7-9 to TRBJ2-1, with 10 bases aligning to TRBD2. V shed 1 base, J shed 6 bases, and the junction held 9 bases outside the gene matches. The CDR3 is 17 residues long. Looked up from germline, CDR1 is SEHNR and CDR2 is FQNEAQ (reference sequence). The CDR3 is CASSLVRLAGAFNEQFF. The CDR3 coding sequence is TGTGCCAGCAGCTTAGTTCGGCTAGCGGGAGCTTTCAATGAGCAGTTCTTC.

The chain is built from TRBV29-1 and TRBJ2-7, with D perhaps matching TRBD2 (6 bases). The germline V and J ends were trimmed by 7 bases and 6 bases, with 13 bases remaining between them. From germline, CDR1 is SQVTM and CDR2 ANQGSEA. CDR3 length: 11 residues. The CDR3 spells CSALEGLEQYF. The CDR3 bases are TGCAGCGCCTTGGAGGGTCTCGAGCAGTACTTC.

This chain links TRBV4-1 with TRBJ2-5; D call uncertain. V gave up 4 bases and J gave up 4 bases, with 19 bases separating them. The CDR3 length is 16 residues. CDR1 is MGHRA and CDR2 is YSYEKL in the germline V gene. CDR3 sequence: CASSPRWTAPGETQYF. The CDR3, as DNA: TGCGCCAGCAGCCCCCGGTGGACGGCCCCGGGAGAGACCCAGTACTTC.

The table lists this clone with a few counts. Other DNA sequences in this sample translate to the same CDR3. J is TRBJ1-1 and V is TRBV9, with D unclear. This CDR3 is 13 amino acids long. Germline V CDR1 and CDR2: SGDLS, YYNGEE. V was cut by 0 bases and J by 0 bases, with 3 bases left in between. DNA of the CDR3: TGTGCCAGCAGCGTAGCGATGAACACTGAAGCTTTCTTT. Its translation: CASSVAMNTEAFF.

The chain couples TRBV15 to TRBJ2-7; D is perhaps TRBD2 (6 bases). CDR3 size: 14 residues. Per the germline V gene, CDR1 is LNHNV and CDR2 is YYDKDF (reference sequence). V gave up 2 bases and J gave up 0 bases, with 8 bases separating them. CDR3 region: CATSRPDYSYEQYF. The CDR3 DNA sequence: TGTGCCACCAGCAGACCGGACTACTCCTACGAGCAGTACTTC.

The chain combines TRBV7-2 with TRBJ2-1; 8 bases match TRBD2. Germline lookup yields CDR1 SGHTA and CDR2 FQGNSA. V lost 1 base to trimming and J lost 4 bases; unmatched junction nucleotides: 3. There are 15 residues in the CDR3. The DNA for the CDR3 is TGTGCCAGCAGCTTAGAGGAGCGGGAGTACAATGAGCAGTTCTTC. It codes for CASSLEEREYNEQFF.

Of note for this clone: This CDR3 is also generated by other DNA sequences in the sample. This chain connects TRBV5-1 to TRBJ2-5; no definite D call. The V end lost 0 bases, the J end lost 5 bases, and 5 bases lay between the germline ends. There are 12 residues in the CDR3. Germline CDR1 is SGHRS and CDR2 is YFSETQ. In nucleotides, the CDR3 is TGCGCCAGCAGCTTGGATGCGGAGACCCAGTACTTC. Amino acid sequence: CASSLDAETQYF.

The chain couples TRBV6-6 to TRBJ2-7, with 11 bases aligning to TRBD2. V was pared by 6 bases and J by 0 bases, with 7 bases of the junction left unmatched. There are 16 residues in the CDR3. The germline V gene encodes CDR1 MNHNY and CDR2 SVGAGI (reference sequence). CDR3 DNA sequence: TGTGCCAGCAGCCGGACTAGCGGGCCCTCCTCCTACGAGCAGTACTTC. This gives the protein CASSRTSGPSSYEQYF.

The rearrangement links TRBV5-1 to TRBJ2-3, with D possibly called TRBD1 or TRBD2 (6 bases each). The V end lost 0 bases, the J end lost 2 bases, and 13 bases lay between the germline ends. CDR1 SGHRS and CDR2 YFSETQ come from the germline V gene. The CDR3 length is 16 residues. Written as DNA, the CDR3 is TGCGCCAGCAGCTTGGGAGGGCCGGGGGCCACAGATACGCAGTATTTT. Translation: CASSLGGPGATDTQYF.

The chain recombines TRBV2 with TRBJ1-3; D unresolved. This CDR3 is 15 amino acids long. Per germline, CDR1 SNHLY and CDR2 FYNNEI. V was trimmed by 3 bases and J by 0 bases, leaving 9 bases between them. The CDR3 bases are TGTGCCAGCAGTGAGATTTACAGCTCTGGAAACACCATATATTTT. Its translation: CASSEIYSSGNTIYF.

This sequence joins TRBV11-2 and TRBJ2-5, with 10 bases fitting TRBD2. Germline loops: CDR1 SGHAT, CDR2 FQNNGV. The CDR3 is 14 residues long. V lost 4 bases to trimming and J lost 12 bases; unmatched junction nucleotides: 11. CDR3 sequence: CASSYGLADDVEYF. The DNA for the CDR3 is TGTGCCAGCAGCTACGGACTAGCGGACGACGTTGAGTACTTC. Variable domain in full (rest from reference TRBV11-2 and TRBJ2-5): EAGVAQSPRYKIIEKRQSVAFWCNPISGHATLYWYQQILGQGPKLLIQFQNNGVVDDSQLPKDRFSAERLKGVDSTLKIQPAKLEDSAVYLCASSYGLADDVEYFGPGTRLLVL.

The rearrangement links TRBV27 to TRBJ1-2, with 12 bases that match TRBD1. The CDR3 loop spans 17 amino acids. With V trimmed by 6 bases and J by 8 bases, 16 bases remained unmatched. Germline V gene lookup returns CDR1 MNHEY and CDR2 SMNVEV (reference sequence). In DNA, the CDR3 is TGTGCCAGCAGCCTTGATCGGGACAGGGGGCGCATAGTAGGCTACACCTTC. This gives the protein CASSLDRDRGRIVGYTF.

This chain uses TRBV5-1 with TRBJ2-5; D possibly corresponds to TRBD2 (5 bases). CDR1 and CDR2 from the germline V gene are SGHRS and YFSETQ. V was shortened by 0 bases and J by 5 bases, with 14 bases between the two germline ends. This CDR3 region has 15 residues. CDR3: CASSLGGTGRETQYF. CDR3 DNA: TGCGCCAGCAGCTTGGGTGGAACGGGAAGGGAGACCCAGTACTTC.

The V gene is TRBV2, the J gene TRBJ2-5; D is ambiguous. CDR3 size: 11 residues. From germline, CDR1 is SNHLY and CDR2 FYNNEI. The V end lost 9 bases, the J end lost 5 bases, and 10 bases lay between the germline ends. CDR3 loop: CASAEWETQYF. In nucleotides, the CDR3 is TGTGCCAGTGCCGAGTGGGAGACCCAGTACTTC.

This chain connects TRBV28 to TRBJ1-3, with D hard to call. The germline V gene has CDR1 MDHEN and CDR2 SYDVKM. The V end lost 0 bases, the J end lost 0 bases, and 6 bases lay between the germline ends. The CDR3 contains 15 residues. The CDR3 loop reads CASSLWVGSGNTIYF. CDR3 nucleotides: TGTGCCAGCAGTTTATGGGTGGGCTCTGGAAACACCATATATTTT.

This chain uses TRBV28 with TRBJ1-4; D is unclear. The CDR3 is 13 amino acids. Germline lookup yields CDR1 MDHEN and CDR2 SYDVKM. V shed 5 bases and J shed 0 bases, with 4 bases lying between them. CDR3 sequence reads: CASSPTTNEKLFF. For the CDR3, the DNA is TGTGCCAGCAGTCCCACAACTAATGAAAAACTGTTTTTT.

This chain joins TRBV7-8 and TRBJ2-5; D is unclear. Looked up from germline, CDR1 is SGHVS and CDR2 is FQNEAQ. Trimming cost V 6 bases and J 1 base, with 6 bases left between them. The CDR3 totals 12 residues. The CDR3 loop reads CASSPVQETQYF. The CDR3 DNA is TGTGCCAGCAGTCCGGTCCAAGAGACCCAGTACTTC. Variable domain in full (rest from reference TRBV7-8 and TRBJ2-5): GAGVSQSPRYKVAKRGQDVALRCDPISGHVSLFWYQQALGQGPEFLTYFQNEAQLDKSGLPSDRFFAERPEGSVSTLKIQRTQQEDSAVYLCASSPVQETQYFGPGTRLLVL.

The CDR3 loop reads CASSYDGGLAQYF. The CDR3 DNA is TGTGCCAGCAGTTACGATGGAGGGCTGGCCCAGTACTTC. This sequence joins TRBV6-5 and TRBJ2-5; possible D gene TRBD2, 6 bases. The V gene's germline CDR1 is MNHEY and CDR2 SVGAGI. V shed 2 bases and J shed 9 bases, with 13 bases lying between them. CDR3 size: 13 residues.

This clone occurred a few times. The rearrangement joins TRBV19 to TRBJ1-2; D call uncertain. The germline CDR1 and CDR2 sequences are LNHDA and SQIVND (reference sequence). The CDR3 has 11 residues. Trimming took off 5 bases at V and 4 bases at J, with 5 bases between the two ends. CDR3 DNA sequence: TGTGCCAGTAGTTGGGGCTATGGCTACACCTTC. Translating gives CASSWGYGYTF.

This clone was picked up a small number of times. The rearrangement joins TRBV15 to TRBJ1-5; 8 bases agree with TRBD1. Germline values: CDR1 LNHNV, CDR2 YYDKDF (reference sequence). J lost 6 bases, V lost 0 bases, and 4 bases had no gene match. The CDR3 covers 15 residues. CDR3 nucleotides: TGTGCCACCAGCAGAGACAGGGGGCGCAGTCAGCCCCAGCATTTT. This gives the protein CATSRDRGRSQPQHF.

The gene calls are TRBV10-1 and TRBJ2-1, with a weak D call TRBD1 (5 bases). Germline assignment: CDR1 WNHNN and CDR2 SYGVQD (reference sequence). The germline V and J ends were trimmed by 2 bases and 4 bases, with 12 bases remaining between them. This CDR3 is 15 amino acids long. The CDR3 here is CASSETGRGYNEQFF. CDR3 bases: TGCGCCAGCAGTGAGACAGGACGAGGATACAATGAGCAGTTCTTC.